Sequencing of this T cell receptor (beta chain) was carried out in a study of OX40 agonist ivuxolimab in advanced cancers. Study-wide context: Prior therapy, whether anti-PD-1, anti-PD-L1 or anti-CTLA-4, was allowed, and about 39% had some. Partial responses were achieved by three patients, of whom one had hepatocellular carcinoma and two had cutaneous melanoma.

The protocol was immunoSEQ multiplex PCR, while the TCRdb copy is restricted to in-frame clones and leaves out a portion. The repertoire consists of approximately 70,000 clones, with roughly 76% occurring once and the leading ten covering 1.6%. Trimming at V came to 0 bases and at J to 7 bases, leaving 6 bases not matched to a gene. Germline values: CDR1 SGHRS, CDR2 YFSETQ. The CDR3 runs to 16 residues. The V and J genes are TRBV5-1 and TRBJ2-2; 10 nucleotides agree with TRBD2. This receptor was identified in an adult with an advanced solid tumor such as melanoma, head and neck, liver or kidney cancer. Specimen: CD4+ or CD8+ T cells sorted from blood, collected in a trial of the OX40 agonist ivuxolimab. The CDR3 nucleotides read TGCGCCAGCAGCTTGGGGCTAGCGGGAGTCGGCGGGGAGCTGTTTTTT. This gives the protein CASSLGLAGVGGELFF.